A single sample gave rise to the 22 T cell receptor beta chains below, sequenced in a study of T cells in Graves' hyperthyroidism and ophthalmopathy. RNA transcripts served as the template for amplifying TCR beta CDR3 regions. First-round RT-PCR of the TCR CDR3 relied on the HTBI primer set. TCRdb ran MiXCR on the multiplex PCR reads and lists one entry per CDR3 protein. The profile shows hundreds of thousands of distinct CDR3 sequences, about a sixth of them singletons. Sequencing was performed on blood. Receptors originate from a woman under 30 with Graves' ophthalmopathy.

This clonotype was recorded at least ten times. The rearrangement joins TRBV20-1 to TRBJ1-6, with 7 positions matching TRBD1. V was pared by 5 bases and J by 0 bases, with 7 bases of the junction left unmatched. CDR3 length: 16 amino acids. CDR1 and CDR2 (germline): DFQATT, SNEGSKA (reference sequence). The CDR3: CSASSQGSSYNSPLHF. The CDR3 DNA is TGCAGTGCTTCATCACAGGGGTCCTCCTATAATTCACCCCTCCACTTT.

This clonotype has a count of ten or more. The CDR3, as DNA: TGTGCCTGGACCGGAACACGACTAGCGGGAGGACAGCTGTTTTTT. This gives the protein CAWTGTRLAGGQLFF. The chain uses TRBV30 and TRBJ2-2; TRBD2 aligns across 13 bases. In germline, CDR1 is GTSNPN, CDR2 SVGIG (reference sequence). Trimming took 4 bases from V and 12 from J; bases not matched to a gene: 11. This CDR3 comprises 15 residues.

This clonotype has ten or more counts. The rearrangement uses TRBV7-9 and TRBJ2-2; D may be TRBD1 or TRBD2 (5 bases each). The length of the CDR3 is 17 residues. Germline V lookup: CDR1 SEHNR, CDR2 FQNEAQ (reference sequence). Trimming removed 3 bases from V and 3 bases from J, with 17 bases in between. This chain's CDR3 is CASSFLRDPLDTGELFF. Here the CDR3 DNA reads TGTGCCAGCAGCTTCCTCCGGGACCCTCTGGACACCGGGGAGCTGTTTTTT. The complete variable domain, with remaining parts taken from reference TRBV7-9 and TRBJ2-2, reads DTGVSQNPRHKITKRGQNVTFRCDPISEHNRLYWYRQTLGQGPEFLTYFQNEAQLEKSRLLSDRFSAERPKGSFSTLEIQRTEQGDSAMYLCASSFLRDPLDTGELFFGEGSRLTVL.

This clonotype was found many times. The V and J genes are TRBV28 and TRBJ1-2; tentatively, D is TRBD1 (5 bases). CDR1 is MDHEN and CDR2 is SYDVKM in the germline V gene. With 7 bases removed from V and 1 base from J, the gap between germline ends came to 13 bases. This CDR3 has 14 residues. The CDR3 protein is CASKDRTVNYGYTF. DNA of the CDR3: TGTGCCAGCAAAGACAGAACGGTTAACTATGGCTACACCTTC.

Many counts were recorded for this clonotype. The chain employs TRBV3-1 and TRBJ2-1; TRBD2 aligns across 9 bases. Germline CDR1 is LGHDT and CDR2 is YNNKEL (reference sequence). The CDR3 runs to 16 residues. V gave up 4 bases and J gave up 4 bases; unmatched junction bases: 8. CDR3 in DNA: TGTGCCAGCAGCCCACCGGGACTAGCCGCTTACAATGAGCAGTTCTTC. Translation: CASSPPGLAAYNEQFF.

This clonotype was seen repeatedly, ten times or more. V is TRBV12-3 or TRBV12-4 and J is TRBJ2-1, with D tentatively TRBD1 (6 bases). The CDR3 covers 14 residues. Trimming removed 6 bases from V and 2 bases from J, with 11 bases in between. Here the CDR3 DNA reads TGTGCCAGCAGCTCCAGGGGCCCCTACAATGAGCAGTTCTTC. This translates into CASSSRGPYNEQFF.

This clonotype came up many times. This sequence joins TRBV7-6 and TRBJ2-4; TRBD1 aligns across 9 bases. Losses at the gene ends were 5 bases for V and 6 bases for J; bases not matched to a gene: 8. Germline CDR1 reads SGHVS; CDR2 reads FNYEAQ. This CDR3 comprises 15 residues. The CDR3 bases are TGTGCCAGCAGCCCGGGGACAGGGCTTGGAAACATTCAGTACTTC. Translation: CASSPGTGLGNIQYF.

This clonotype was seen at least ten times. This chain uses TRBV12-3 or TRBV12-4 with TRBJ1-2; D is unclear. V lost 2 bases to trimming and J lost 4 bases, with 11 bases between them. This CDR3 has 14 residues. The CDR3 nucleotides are TGTGCCAGCAGTTTAAATACACCTGTCTATGGCTACACCTTC. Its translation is CASSLNTPVYGYTF.

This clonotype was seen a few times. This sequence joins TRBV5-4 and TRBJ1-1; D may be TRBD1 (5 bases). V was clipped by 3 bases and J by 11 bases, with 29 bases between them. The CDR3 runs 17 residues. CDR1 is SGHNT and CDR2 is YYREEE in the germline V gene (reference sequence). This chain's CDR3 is CASSSFARDAGRERAFF. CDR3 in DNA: TGTGCCAGCAGCTCCTTTGCCCGGGACGCAGGACGAGAGCGGGCTTTCTTT.

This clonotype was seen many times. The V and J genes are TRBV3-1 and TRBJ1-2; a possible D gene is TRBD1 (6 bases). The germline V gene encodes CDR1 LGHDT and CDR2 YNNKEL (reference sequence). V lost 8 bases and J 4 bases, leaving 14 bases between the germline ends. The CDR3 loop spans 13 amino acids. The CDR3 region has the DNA TGTGCCAGCTCAGGGGAGTCAGTCTATGGCTACACCTTC. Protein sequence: CASSGESVYGYTF.

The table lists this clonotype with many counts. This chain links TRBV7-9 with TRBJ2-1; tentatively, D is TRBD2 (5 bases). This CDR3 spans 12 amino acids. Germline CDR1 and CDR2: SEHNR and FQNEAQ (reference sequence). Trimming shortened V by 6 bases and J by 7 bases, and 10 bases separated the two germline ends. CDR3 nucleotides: TGTGCCAGCAGTTTCGGGGAAAATGAGCAGTTCTTC. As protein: CASSFGENEQFF.

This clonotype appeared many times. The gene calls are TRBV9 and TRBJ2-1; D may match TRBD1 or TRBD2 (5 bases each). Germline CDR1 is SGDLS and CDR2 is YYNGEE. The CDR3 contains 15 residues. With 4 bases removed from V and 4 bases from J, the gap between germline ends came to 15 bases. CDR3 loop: CASSLGTTQYNEQFF. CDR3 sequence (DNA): TGTGCCAGCAGCTTGGGGACGACCCAATACAATGAGCAGTTCTTC.

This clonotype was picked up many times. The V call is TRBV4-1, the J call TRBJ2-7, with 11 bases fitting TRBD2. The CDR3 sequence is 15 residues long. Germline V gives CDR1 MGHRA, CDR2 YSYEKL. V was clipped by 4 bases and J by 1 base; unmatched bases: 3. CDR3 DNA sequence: TGCGCCAGCAGCCGGGGACTAGCGGAATCCTACGAGCAGTACTTC. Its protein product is CASSRGLAESYEQYF.

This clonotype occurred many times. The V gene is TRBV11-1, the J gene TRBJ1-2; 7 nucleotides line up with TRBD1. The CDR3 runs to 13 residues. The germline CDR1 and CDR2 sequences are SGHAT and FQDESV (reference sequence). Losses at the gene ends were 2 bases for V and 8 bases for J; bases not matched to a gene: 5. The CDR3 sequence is CASSLPTGAGYTF. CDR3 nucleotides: TGTGCCAGCAGCTTACCAACAGGGGCCGGCTACACCTTC. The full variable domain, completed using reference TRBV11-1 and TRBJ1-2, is EAEVAQSPRYKITEKSQAVAFWCDPISGHATLYWYRQILGQGPELLVQFQDESVVDDSQLPKDRFSAERLKGVDSTLKIQPAELGDSAMYLCASSLPTGAGYTFGSGTRLTVV.

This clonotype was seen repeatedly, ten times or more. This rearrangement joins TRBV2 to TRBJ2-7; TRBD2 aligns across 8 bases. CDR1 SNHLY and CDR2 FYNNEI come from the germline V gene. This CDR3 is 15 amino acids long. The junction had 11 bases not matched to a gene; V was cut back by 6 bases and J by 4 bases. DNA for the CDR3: TGTGCCAGCAGACCCTCCGTAGCGGGACCATACGAGCAGTACTTC. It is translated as CASRPSVAGPYEQYF.

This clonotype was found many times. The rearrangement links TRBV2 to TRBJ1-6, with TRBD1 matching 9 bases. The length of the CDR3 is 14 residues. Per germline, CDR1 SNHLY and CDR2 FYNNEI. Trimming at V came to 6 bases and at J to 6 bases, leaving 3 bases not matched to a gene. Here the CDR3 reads CASRDRGVNSPLHF. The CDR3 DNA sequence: TGTGCCAGCAGGGACAGGGGCGTTAATTCACCCCTCCACTTT. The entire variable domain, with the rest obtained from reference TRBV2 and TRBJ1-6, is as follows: EPEVTQTPSHQVTQMGQEVILRCVPISNHLYFYWYRQILGQKVEFLVSFYNNEISEKSEIFDDQFSVERPDGSNFTLKIRSTKLEDSAMYFCASRDRGVNSPLHFGNGTRLTVT.

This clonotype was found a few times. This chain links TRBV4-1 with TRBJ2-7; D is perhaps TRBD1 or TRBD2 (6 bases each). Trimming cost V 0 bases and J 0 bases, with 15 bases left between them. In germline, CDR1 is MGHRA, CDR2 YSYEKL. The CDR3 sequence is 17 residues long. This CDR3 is CASSQDPRGTHSYEQYF. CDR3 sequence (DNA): TGCGCCAGCAGCCAAGATCCGAGGGGGACTCACTCCTACGAGCAGTACTTC.

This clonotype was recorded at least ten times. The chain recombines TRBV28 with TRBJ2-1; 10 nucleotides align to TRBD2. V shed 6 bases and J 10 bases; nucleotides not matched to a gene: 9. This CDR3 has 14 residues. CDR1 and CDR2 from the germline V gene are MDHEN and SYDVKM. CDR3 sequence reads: CASRLAGARPEQFF. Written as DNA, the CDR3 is TGTGCCAGCAGGCTAGCGGGAGCTCGGCCCGAGCAGTTCTTC.

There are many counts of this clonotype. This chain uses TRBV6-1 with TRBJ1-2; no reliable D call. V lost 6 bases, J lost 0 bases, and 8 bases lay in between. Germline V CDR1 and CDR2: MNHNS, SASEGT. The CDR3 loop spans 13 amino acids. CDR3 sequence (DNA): TGTGCCAGCAGGGAAACAGCTAACTATGGCTACACCTTC. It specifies CASRETANYGYTF.

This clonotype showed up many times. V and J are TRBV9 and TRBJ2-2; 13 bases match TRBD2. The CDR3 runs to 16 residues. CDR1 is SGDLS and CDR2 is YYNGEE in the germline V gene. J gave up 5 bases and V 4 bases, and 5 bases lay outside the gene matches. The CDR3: CASSLTSGGATGELFF. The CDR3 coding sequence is TGTGCCAGCAGCCTCACTAGCGGGGGGGCAACCGGGGAGCTGTTTTTT.

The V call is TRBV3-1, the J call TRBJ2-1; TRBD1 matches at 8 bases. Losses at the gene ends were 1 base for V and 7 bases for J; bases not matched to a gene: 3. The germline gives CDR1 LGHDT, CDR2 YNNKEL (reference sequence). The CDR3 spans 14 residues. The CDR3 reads CASSQGQGANEQFF. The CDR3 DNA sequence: TGTGCCAGCAGCCAAGGGCAGGGGGCGAATGAGCAGTTCTTC.

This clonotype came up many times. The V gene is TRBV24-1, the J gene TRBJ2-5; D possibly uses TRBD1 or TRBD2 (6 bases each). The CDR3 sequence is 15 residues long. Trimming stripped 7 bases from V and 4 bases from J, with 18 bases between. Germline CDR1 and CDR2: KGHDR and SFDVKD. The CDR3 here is CATSSVGGPRETQYF. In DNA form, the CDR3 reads TGTGCCACCAGCTCGGTGGGGGGCCCCAGAGAGACCCAGTACTTC.